This T cell receptor (beta chain) comes out of a study of vaccination and CD4 T cells after COVID-19. With the Oncomine TCR Beta short-read assay, DNA from cultured CD4+ T cells was sequenced. A single record per CDR3 protein comes from TCRdb applying MiXCR to the PCR reads. The sample holds fewer than 8,500 distinct CDR3 sequences; approximately 50% are singletons and the top ten take 30% to 35%. Treatment in this sample: approximately nine-day PBMC culture with coronavirus spike peptide pools or control peptides (ViraFEST assay). An unexposed donor provided the CD4+ T cells, which were collected before the COVID-19 pandemic (2011-2018). When enough cells were available, unexposed-donor CD4+ T cells were probed with SARS-CoV-2 S/N and four cold-coronavirus spikes. Trimming removed 0 bases from V and 5 bases from J, with 20 bases in between. The germline gives CDR1 DFQATT, CDR2 SNEGSKA (reference sequence). The CDR3 sequence is 16 residues long.

In this sample, this clonotype turned up once. Its antigen remains unidentified. The V gene is TRBV20-1, the J gene TRBJ2-7; D is ambiguous. Sequenced: CD4+ T cells from blood, cultured in vitro. The TCR originated in a human donor in good health. CDR3 residues: CSARDLSGGPQDEQYF. CDR3 DNA sequence: TGCAGTGCTAGAGATTTGAGTGGCGGCCCTCAGGACGAGCAGTACTTC.